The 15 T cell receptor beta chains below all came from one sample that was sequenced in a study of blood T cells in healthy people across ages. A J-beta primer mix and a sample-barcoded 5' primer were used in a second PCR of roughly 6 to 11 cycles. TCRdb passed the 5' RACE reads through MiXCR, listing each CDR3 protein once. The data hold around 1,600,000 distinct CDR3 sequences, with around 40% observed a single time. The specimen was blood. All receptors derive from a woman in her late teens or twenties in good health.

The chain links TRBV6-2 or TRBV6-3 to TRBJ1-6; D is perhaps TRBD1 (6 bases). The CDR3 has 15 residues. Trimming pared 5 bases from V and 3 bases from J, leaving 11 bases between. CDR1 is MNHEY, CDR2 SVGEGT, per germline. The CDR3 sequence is CASSRSTGYNSPLHF. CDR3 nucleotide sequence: TGTGCCAGCAGTCGTTCGACAGGCTATAATTCACCCCTCCACTTT.

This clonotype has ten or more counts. This CDR3 reads CAWSPLRQGGYTF. The CDR3 DNA reads as TGTGCCTGGAGTCCTCTCCGCCAAGGCGGCTACACCTTC. The genes are TRBV30 and TRBJ1-2; D not certain. V lost 2 bases and J 8 bases, leaving 15 bases between the germline ends. The CDR3 runs to 13 residues. Germline V gene sequence: CDR1 GTSNPN, CDR2 SVGIG (reference sequence).

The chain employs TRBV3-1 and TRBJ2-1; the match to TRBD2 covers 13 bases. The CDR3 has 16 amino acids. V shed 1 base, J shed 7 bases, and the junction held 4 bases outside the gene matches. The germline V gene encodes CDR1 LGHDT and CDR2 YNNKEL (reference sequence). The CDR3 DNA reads TGTGCCAGCAGCCAAGCGGGACTAGCGGGGTTGAATGAGCAGTTCTTC. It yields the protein CASSQAGLAGLNEQFF.

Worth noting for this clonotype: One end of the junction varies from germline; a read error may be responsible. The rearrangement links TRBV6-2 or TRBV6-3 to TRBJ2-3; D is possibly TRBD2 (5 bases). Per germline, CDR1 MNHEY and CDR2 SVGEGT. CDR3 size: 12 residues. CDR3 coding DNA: TGTGCCGGCAGTGACTATACAGATACGCAGTATTTT. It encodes CAGSDYTDTQYF.

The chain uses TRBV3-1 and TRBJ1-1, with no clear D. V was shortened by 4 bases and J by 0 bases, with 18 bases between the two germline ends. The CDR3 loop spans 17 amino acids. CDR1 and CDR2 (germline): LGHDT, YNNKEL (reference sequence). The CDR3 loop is CASSPSDAGPVNTEAFF. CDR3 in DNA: TGTGCCAGCAGCCCCTCGGATGCGGGCCCAGTGAACACTGAAGCTTTCTTT.

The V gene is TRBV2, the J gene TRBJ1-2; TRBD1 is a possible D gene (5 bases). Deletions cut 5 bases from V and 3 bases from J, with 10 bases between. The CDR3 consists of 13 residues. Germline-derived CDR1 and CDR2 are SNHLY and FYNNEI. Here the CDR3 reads CASSPGKDYGYTF. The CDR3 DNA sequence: TGTGCCAGCAGTCCAGGGAAGGACTATGGCTACACCTTC.

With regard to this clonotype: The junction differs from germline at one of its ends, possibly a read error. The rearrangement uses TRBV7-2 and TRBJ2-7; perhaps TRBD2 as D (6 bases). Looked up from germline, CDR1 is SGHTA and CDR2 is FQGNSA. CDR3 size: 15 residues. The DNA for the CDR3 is TGTGCCAGCAGCTTAGATAGGGGACTCTACTACGAGCGGTACTTC. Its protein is CASSLDRGLYYERYF. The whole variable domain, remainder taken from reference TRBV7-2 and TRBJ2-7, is GAGVSQSPSNKVTEKGKDVELRCDPISGHTALYWYRQSLGQGLEFLIYFQGNSAPDKSGLPSDRFSAERTGGSVSTLTIQRTQQEDSAVYLCASSLDRGLYYERYFGPGTRLTVT.

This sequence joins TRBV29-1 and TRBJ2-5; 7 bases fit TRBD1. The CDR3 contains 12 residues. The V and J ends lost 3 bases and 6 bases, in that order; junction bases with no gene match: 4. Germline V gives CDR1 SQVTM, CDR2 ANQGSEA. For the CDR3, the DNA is TGCAGCGTTGATACAGGGGCGCAGACCCAGTACTTC. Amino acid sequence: CSVDTGAQTQYF.

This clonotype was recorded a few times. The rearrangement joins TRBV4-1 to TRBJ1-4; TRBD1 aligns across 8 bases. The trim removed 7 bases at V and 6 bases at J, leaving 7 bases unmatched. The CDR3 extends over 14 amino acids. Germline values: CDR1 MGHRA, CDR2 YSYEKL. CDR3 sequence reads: CASMKAGGYEKLFF. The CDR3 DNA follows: TGCGCCAGCATGAAGGCAGGGGGCTATGAAAAACTGTTTTTT.

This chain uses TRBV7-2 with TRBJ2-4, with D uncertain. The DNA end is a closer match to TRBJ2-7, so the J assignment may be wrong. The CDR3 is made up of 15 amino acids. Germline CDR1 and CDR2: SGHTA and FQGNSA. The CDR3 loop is CASSLSGVWQDEQYF. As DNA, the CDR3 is TGTGCCAGCAGCCTATCTGGGGTGTGGCAGGACGAGCAGTACTTC.

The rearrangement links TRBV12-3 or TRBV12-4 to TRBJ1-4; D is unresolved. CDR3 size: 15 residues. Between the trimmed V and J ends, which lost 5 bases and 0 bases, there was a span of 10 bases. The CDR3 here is CASSHFRATNEKLFF. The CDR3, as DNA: TGTGCCAGCAGTCACTTCCGTGCAACTAATGAAAAACTGTTTTTT.

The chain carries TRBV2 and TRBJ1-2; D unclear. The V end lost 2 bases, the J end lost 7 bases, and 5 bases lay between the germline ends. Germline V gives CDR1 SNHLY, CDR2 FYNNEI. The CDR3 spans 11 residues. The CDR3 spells CASSEWVGYTF. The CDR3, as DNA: TGTGCCAGCAGTGAATGGGTTGGCTACACCTTC.

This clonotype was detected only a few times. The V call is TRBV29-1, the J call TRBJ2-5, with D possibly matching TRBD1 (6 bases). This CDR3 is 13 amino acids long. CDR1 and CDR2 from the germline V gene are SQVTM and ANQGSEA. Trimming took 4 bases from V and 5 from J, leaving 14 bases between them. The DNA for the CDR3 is TGCAGCGTTGCACAGGGTGTCGTGGAGACCCAGTACTTC. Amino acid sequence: CSVAQGVVETQYF.

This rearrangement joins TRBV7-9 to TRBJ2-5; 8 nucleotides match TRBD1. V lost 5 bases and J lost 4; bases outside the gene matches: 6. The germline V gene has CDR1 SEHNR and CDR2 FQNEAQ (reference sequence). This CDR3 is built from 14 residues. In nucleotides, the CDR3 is TGTGCCAGCAGCCAGCGGACAGGGCGAGAGACCCAGTACTTC. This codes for CASSQRTGRETQYF.

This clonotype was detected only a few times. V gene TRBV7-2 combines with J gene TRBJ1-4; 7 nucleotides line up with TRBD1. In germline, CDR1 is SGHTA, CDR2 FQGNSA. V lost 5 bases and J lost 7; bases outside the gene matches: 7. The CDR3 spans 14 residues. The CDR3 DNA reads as TGTGCCAGCAGCATAGGACAGGTTCCTGAAAAACTGTTTTTT. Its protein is CASSIGQVPEKLFF.